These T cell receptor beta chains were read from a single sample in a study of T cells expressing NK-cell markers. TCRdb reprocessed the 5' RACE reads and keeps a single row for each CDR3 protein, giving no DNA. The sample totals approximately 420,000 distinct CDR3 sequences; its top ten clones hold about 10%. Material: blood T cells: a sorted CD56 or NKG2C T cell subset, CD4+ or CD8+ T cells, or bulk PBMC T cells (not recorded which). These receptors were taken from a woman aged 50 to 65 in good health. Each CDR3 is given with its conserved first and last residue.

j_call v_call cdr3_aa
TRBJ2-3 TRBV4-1 CASSQPPGRADTQYF
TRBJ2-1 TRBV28 CASSLRETSGRDGDEQFF
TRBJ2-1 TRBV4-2 CASSQAAGVWNEQFF
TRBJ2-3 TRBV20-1 CSARTGLADTQYF
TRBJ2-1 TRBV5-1 CASSLRQGGIYNEQFF
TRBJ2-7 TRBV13 CASSLGPGAVEQYF
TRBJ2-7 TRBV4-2 CASSQWGRAYEQYF
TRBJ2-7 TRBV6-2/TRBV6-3 CASRPQVFSYEQYF
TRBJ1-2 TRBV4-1 CASSHPIRGPYTYGYTF
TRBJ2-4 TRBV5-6 CASSWGTGRSKNIQYF
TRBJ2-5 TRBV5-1 CASSLAGTGIRETQYF
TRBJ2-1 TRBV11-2 CASSLDRGATLYNEQFF
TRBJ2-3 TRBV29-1 CSVEVGQADTQYF
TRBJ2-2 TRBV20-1 CSAREGTGLRSLDTGELFF
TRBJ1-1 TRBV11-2 CASSFDGAVTEAFF
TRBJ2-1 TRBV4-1 CASSRPGQGHEQFF
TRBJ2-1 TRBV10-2 CASRGTDKSAYNEQFF
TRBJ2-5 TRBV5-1 CASSLPSETQYF
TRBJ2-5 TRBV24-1 CATSGQETQYF
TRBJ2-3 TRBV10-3 CAIMDRGTDTQYF
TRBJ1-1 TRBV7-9 CASSLYNRGEAFF
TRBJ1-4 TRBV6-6 CASSYGTEGEKLFF
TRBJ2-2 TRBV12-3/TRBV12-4 CASGSSGRVGTGELFF
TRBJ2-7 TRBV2 CASTPKTGQYF
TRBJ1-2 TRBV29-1 CSVSTVSGHNYGYTF
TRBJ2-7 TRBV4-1 CASSQPQGGVYEQYF
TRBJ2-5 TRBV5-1 CASSPGGSQETQYF